The clone carrying this T cell receptor (beta chain) was counted many times. Antigen: not known. The data originate from a study of T cells in Graves' hyperthyroidism and ophthalmopathy. The V end lost 5 bases, the J end lost 6 bases, and 13 bases lay between the germline ends. Germline assignment: CDR1 MDHEN and CDR2 SYDVKM. The CDR3 contains 13 residues. Researchers took RNA transcripts and amplified the TCR beta CDR3 regions from them. The HTBI primer set was used in a first-round RT-PCR of the TCR CDR3. Via MiXCR, TCRdb re-called the multiplex PCR reads, giving one row per CDR3 protein. The profile shows more than 650,000 distinct CDR3 sequences, around 15% of them singletons. Study-level points and caveats: Also found in blood were most expanded thyroid clonotypes above 0.001.

Patients aged 18 to 65 had newly diagnosed hyperthyroidism that had lasted under 2 months. Together with thyroid ultrasound, orbital computed tomography, serum thyroxine and TRAb, clinical symptoms were used for diagnoses. The clonotype was recovered from a woman aged 18-29 years with Graves' hyperthyroidism. This sequence joins TRBV28 and TRBJ1-2, with D uncertain. The sequencing sample was made of blood. Here the CDR3 reads CASSITPLDGYTF. The CDR3 coding sequence is TGTGCCAGCAGTATAACCCCTTTGGATGGCTACACCTTC.